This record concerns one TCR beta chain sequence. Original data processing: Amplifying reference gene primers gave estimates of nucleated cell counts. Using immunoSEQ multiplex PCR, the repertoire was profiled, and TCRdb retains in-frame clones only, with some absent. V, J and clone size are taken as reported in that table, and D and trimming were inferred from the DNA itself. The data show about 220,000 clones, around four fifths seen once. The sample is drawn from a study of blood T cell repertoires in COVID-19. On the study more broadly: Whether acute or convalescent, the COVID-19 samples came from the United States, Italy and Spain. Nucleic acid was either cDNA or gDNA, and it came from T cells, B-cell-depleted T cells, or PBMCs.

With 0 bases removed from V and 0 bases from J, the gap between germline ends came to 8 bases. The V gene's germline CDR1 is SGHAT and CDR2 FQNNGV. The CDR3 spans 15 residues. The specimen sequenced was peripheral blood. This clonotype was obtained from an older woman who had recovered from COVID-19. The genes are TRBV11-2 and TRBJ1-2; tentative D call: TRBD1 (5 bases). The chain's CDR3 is CASSLEGGPNYGYTF. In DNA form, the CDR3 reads TGTGCCAGCAGCTTAGAGGGGGGACCTAACTATGGCTACACCTTC.